These 32 T cell receptor beta chains came from one sample sequenced in a study of blood T cells in healthy people across ages. The authors ran a second PCR of about 6 to 11 cycles using a sample-barcoded 5' primer and a J-beta primer mix. TCRdb analysed the 5' RACE reads with MiXCR anew, one entry per CDR3 protein. Among about 1.8 million distinct CDR3 sequences, around half were seen once, and the ten largest hold approximately 2.1%. Sequencing was carried out using blood. The source is a woman aged 40 to 49 in good health.

The chain combines TRBV11-2 with TRBJ2-6, with D unresolved. The germline V gene has CDR1 SGHAT and CDR2 FQNNGV. The V end was cut by 2 bases, the J end by 2 bases, with 7 bases between. CDR3 size: 15 residues. CDR3 DNA: TGTGCCAGCAGCTTACTCACCCCTGGGGCCAACGTCCTGACTTTC. Its translation: CASSLLTPGANVLTF.

V usage is TRBV20-1 and J usage is TRBJ2-5; no reliable D call. Germline assignment: CDR1 DFQATT and CDR2 SNEGSKA (reference sequence). V was shortened by 3 bases and J by 0 bases, with 11 bases between the two germline ends. The CDR3 has 14 amino acids. The CDR3 here is CSASALLHQETQYF. Here the CDR3 DNA reads TGCAGTGCTAGTGCTCTCCTTCACCAAGAGACCCAGTACTTC.

With regard to this clonotype: Its ends do not fully match the called genes, so a read error is possible. The CDR3 is CTSTRTSGGFTDTQYF. The DNA of the CDR3 is TGTACCAGCACCAGGACTAGCGGGGGGTTCACGGATACGCAGTATTTT. The chain has TRBV6-1 and TRBJ2-3; 14 bases match TRBD2. Germline CDR1 is MNHNS and CDR2 is SASEGT. The CDR3 totals 16 residues.

The chain has TRBV5-8 and TRBJ2-7, with 7 bases identical to TRBD1. Germline CDR1 SGHTS, CDR2 YDEGEE. This CDR3 comprises 16 residues. Germline trimming cut 3 bases from V and 9 bases from J; bases unmatched to any gene: 18. The DNA for the CDR3 is TGTGCCAGCAGCTCCACCGTAGGGACAGCCTACGGGGCGCAGTACTTC. It specifies CASSSTVGTAYGAQYF. Based on the CDR3 plus reference TRBV5-8 and TRBJ2-7, the full variable domain is EAGVTQSPTHLIKTRGQQATLRCSPISGHTSVYWYQQALGLGLQFLLWYDEGEERNRGNFPPRFSGRQFPNYSSELNVNALELEDSALYLCASSSTVGTAYGAQYFGPGTRLTVT.

The chain combines TRBV6-4 with TRBJ2-2; TRBD1 matches 9 bases. With V trimmed by 5 bases and J by 5 bases, 3 bases remained unmatched. The CDR3 totals 14 residues. Germline CDR1 reads MRHNA; CDR2 reads SNTAGT. This CDR3 reads CASSSGTGTGELFF. For the CDR3, the DNA is TGTGCCAGCAGTTCCGGGACAGGGACCGGGGAGCTGTTTTTT.

This sequence joins TRBV7-9 and TRBJ1-2; D remains unclear. Per the germline V gene, CDR1 is SEHNR and CDR2 is FQNEAQ (reference sequence). Trimming stripped 0 bases from V and 3 bases from J, with 8 bases between. The CDR3 contains 14 residues. The CDR3 bases are TGTGCCAGCAGCTTAGCTAGACTCCACTATGGCTACACCTTC. Its protein product is CASSLARLHYGYTF.

V gene TRBV20-1 combines with J gene TRBJ2-3; D possibly matches TRBD1 or TRBD2 (6 bases each). The CDR3 covers 15 residues. Germline assignment: CDR1 DFQATT and CDR2 SNEGSKA (reference sequence). The V gene lost 4 bases and the J gene lost 3 bases, with 17 bases spanning the gap. CDR3 nucleotides: TGCAGTGCTAACAAACAGGGAGGTGGAACAGATACGCAGTATTTT. Translation: CSANKQGGGTDTQYF.

Only a few counts were recorded for this clonotype. This sequence joins TRBV5-1 and TRBJ2-1; D tentatively fits TRBD1 or TRBD2 (6 bases each). The CDR3 length is 15 residues. V was clipped by 4 bases and J by 7 bases, with 18 bases between them. Germline V gives CDR1 SGHRS, CDR2 YFSETQ. CDR3 residues: CASSRDARRGNEQFF. The CDR3 bases are TGCGCCAGCAGCCGGGATGCGAGGAGGGGGAATGAGCAGTTCTTC.

This CDR3 is CASSPPLGLAYNEQFF. CDR3 nucleotide sequence: TGTGCCAGCAGCCCGCCCCTTGGACTAGCATACAATGAGCAGTTCTTC. This chain joins TRBV7-2 and TRBJ2-1; 8 bases agree with TRBD2. The CDR3 length is 16 residues. V shed 5 bases, J shed 4 bases, and the junction held 10 bases outside the gene matches. Germline CDR1 and CDR2: SGHTA and FQGNSA.

This clonotype has just a few counts. V usage is TRBV4-1 and J usage is TRBJ2-7, with TRBD2 matching over 9 bases. Germline-derived CDR1 and CDR2 are MGHRA and YSYEKL. V shed 8 bases and J 3 bases; nucleotides not matched to a gene: 17. The CDR3 spans 17 residues. CDR3 in DNA: TGCGCCAGCTCAACGGGGCTAGCGGGGACCCTTTTCTACGAGCAGTACTTC. It codes for CASSTGLAGTLFYEQYF.

The rearrangement uses TRBV3-1 and TRBJ2-7; D gene uncertain. Trimming took off 0 bases at V and 7 bases at J, with 16 bases between the two ends. CDR1 and CDR2 (germline): LGHDT, YNNKEL (reference sequence). The CDR3 is made up of 15 amino acids. The DNA for the CDR3 is TGTGCCAGCAGCCAAGACACTCCCTCCTACAATGAGCAGTACTTC. This encodes CASSQDTPSYNEQYF.

In its sample, this clonotype was seen once. The chain recombines TRBV20-1 with TRBJ2-5; D is uncertain. V gave up 1 base and J gave up 4 bases, with 13 bases separating them. Germline assignment: CDR1 DFQATT and CDR2 SNEGSKA (reference sequence). The CDR3 totals 14 residues. The CDR3 coding sequence is TGCAGTGCTAGAGCGGGCGTTAGAGGAGAGACCCAGTACTTC. Its translation: CSARAGVRGETQYF.

This clonotype was seen more than once but under ten times. CDR3 coding DNA: TGCGCCAGCAGCACCCGGACAGGGGGCACCAAAAACATTCAGTACTTC. This sequence encodes CASSTRTGGTKNIQYF. The chain recombines TRBV5-1 with TRBJ2-4; 11 positions match TRBD1. The V segment lost 4 bases and the J segment 2 bases; nucleotides outside the gene matches: 5. This CDR3 is built from 16 residues. CDR1 and CDR2 from the germline V gene are SGHRS and YFSETQ.

The rearrangement joins TRBV20-1 to TRBJ2-4, with 14 bases lining up with TRBD2. The assigned J gene may be wrong: the sequence end matches TRBJ2-7 better. The germline gives CDR1 DFQATT, CDR2 SNEGSKA (reference sequence). The CDR3 extends over 18 amino acids. CDR3 coding DNA: TGCAGTGCTAGAGGCTTAAGCGGGACTAGCGGGGGACCCTACGAGCAGTACTTC. It specifies CSARGLSGTSGGPYEQYF.

This sequence joins TRBV20-1 and TRBJ2-7; perhaps TRBD2 as D (7 bases). Germline CDR1 and CDR2: DFQATT and SNEGSKA (reference sequence). The CDR3 consists of 13 residues. V was clipped by 4 bases and J by 0 bases, with 10 bases between them. CDR3 in DNA: TGCAGTGCTATCGGGGGGCCCTCCTACGAGCAGTACTTC. This sequence encodes CSAIGGPSYEQYF.

The J gene is TRBJ2-2, the V gene TRBV4-1; the D is unclear. V lost 2 bases, J lost 0 bases, and 10 bases lay in between. CDR1 is MGHRA, CDR2 YSYEKL, per germline. There are 16 residues in the CDR3. The CDR3 sequence is CASSQTIQSNTGELFF. The DNA of the CDR3 is TGCGCCAGCAGCCAAACCATCCAGTCGAACACCGGGGAGCTGTTTTTT.

The rearrangement joins TRBV10-2 to TRBJ2-5, with D perhaps TRBD2 (6 bases). CDR3 size: 13 residues. V lost 4 bases and J 5 bases, leaving 11 bases between the germline ends. CDR1 and CDR2 (germline): WSHSY, SAAADI. As DNA, the CDR3 is TGCGCCAGCAGTGGCGGGATTGTGGAGACCCAGTACTTC. As protein: CASSGGIVETQYF.

The chain has TRBV4-2 and TRBJ1-1; D unclear. The V end lost 4 bases, the J end lost 7 bases, and 7 bases lay between the germline ends. CDR1 is LGHNA and CDR2 is YNFKEQ in the germline V gene. The CDR3 runs to 11 residues. In DNA form, the CDR3 reads TGTGCCAGCAGCCGGACGGATGAAGCTTTCTTT. Amino acids: CASSRTDEAFF.

The J gene is TRBJ2-7, the V gene TRBV3-1, with a weak D call TRBD2 (5 bases). V lost 4 bases and J lost 4, with 17 bases in between. Germline CDR1 is LGHDT and CDR2 is YNNKEL (reference sequence). The CDR3 is 15 residues long. CDR3 coding DNA: TGTGCCAGCAGCCGGTCAGACTATCAAGGATACGAGCAGTACTTC. This sequence encodes CASSRSDYQGYEQYF.

The J gene is TRBJ2-1, the V gene TRBV4-1; 8 positions match TRBD1. J gave up 4 bases and V 4 bases, and 6 bases lay outside the gene matches. CDR1 and CDR2 from the germline V gene are MGHRA and YSYEKL. The CDR3 totals 15 residues. The CDR3 here is CASSLQGGPYNEQFF. The CDR3 DNA reads TGCGCCAGCAGCCTACAGGGGGGCCCTTACAATGAGCAGTTCTTC.

J is TRBJ2-7 and V is TRBV6-2 or TRBV6-3, with 7 positions matching TRBD1. V dropped 4 bases and J dropped 3; count of bases not matched to a gene: 3. The CDR3 totals 13 residues. Germline lookup yields CDR1 MNHEY and CDR2 SVGEGT. The CDR3 nucleotides read TGTGCCAGCAGTTTTACAGGGGACTACGAGCAGTACTTC. It specifies CASSFTGDYEQYF.

In its sample, this clonotype was seen a few times. V and J are TRBV28 and TRBJ2-7, with no clear D. The CDR3 length is 12 residues. V was clipped by 3 bases and J by 3 bases, with 6 bases between them. The V gene's germline CDR1 is MDHEN and CDR2 SYDVKM. The CDR3 sequence is CASSFDDYEQYF. The CDR3 DNA sequence: TGTGCCAGCAGTTTCGATGACTACGAGCAGTACTTC.

The chain is built from TRBV28 and TRBJ1-2; D remains ambiguous. CDR3 length: 15 residues. CDR1 and CDR2 from the germline V gene are MDHEN and SYDVKM. The V end was cut by 3 bases, the J end by 8 bases, with 19 bases between. CDR3 DNA sequence: TGTGCCAGCAGTTTGGCCGCTGTCGCAGCCGGGGGCTACACCTTC. It yields the protein CASSLAAVAAGGYTF.

This clonotype has just a few counts. The chain recombines TRBV5-1 with TRBJ1-2; 7 nucleotides agree with TRBD1. The CDR3 has 13 residues. Per the germline V gene, CDR1 is SGHRS and CDR2 is YFSETQ. V was clipped by 5 bases and J by 4 bases; unmatched bases: 5. The CDR3 loop is CASSAGQLYGYTF. CDR3 in DNA: TGCGCCAGCAGTGCGGGACAGCTCTATGGCTACACCTTC.

The chain uses TRBV4-3 and TRBJ2-4; 7 bases map to TRBD2. The CDR3 consists of 14 residues. V shed 0 bases and J 13 bases; nucleotides not matched to a gene: 9. Germline CDR1 reads LGHNA; CDR2 reads YSLEER. As DNA, the CDR3 is TGCGCCAGCAGCCAAGATCGGGGGGATAGGGAGCAGTACTTC. Translation: CASSQDRGDREQYF.

The CDR3 region is CSASSKGFLGEKLFF. The CDR3, as DNA: TGCAGTGCTAGTTCTAAAGGCTTTCTCGGTGAAAAACTGTTTTTT. The V call is TRBV20-1, the J call TRBJ1-4; D is uncertain. CDR1 DFQATT and CDR2 SNEGSKA come from the germline V gene (reference sequence). Trimming pared 3 bases from V and 7 bases from J, leaving 18 bases between. This CDR3 spans 15 amino acids.

This clonotype occurred once. The rearrangement links TRBV5-5 to TRBJ2-7, with D perhaps matching TRBD1 (6 bases). Gene TRBJ2-5 matches the end of the DNA better, so the J call may be wrong. The germline CDR1 and CDR2 sequences are SGHKS and YYEKEE (reference sequence). CDR3 length: 15 residues. The CDR3 protein is CASSSGQSLQETQYF. CDR3 in DNA: TGTGCCAGCAGCTCCGGACAGTCTTTACAAGAGACCCAGTACTTC.

Concerning this clonotype itself: Relative to the germline gene, one junction end is altered; a read error may explain this. The chain uses TRBV7-7 and TRBJ2-7, with D possibly matching TRBD2 (6 bases). The CDR3 spans 15 residues. Per the germline V gene, CDR1 is SSHAT and CDR2 is FNYEAQ (reference sequence). CDR3 sequence (DNA): TGTGCTAGCAGCTCCTCATCGGGGGTCCAAGAGACCCTGTACTTC. It translates to CASSSSSGVQETLYF.

Concerning this clonotype: One end of the junction is discordant with germline, which a read error may explain. CDR3 amino acids: CFSSLPRNGQFF. For the CDR3, the DNA is TGTTTCAGCAGCCTACCGAGGAATGGGCAGTTCTTC. The chain links TRBV13 to TRBJ2-1; D not certain. Per germline, CDR1 PRHDT and CDR2 FYEKMQ (reference sequence). This CDR3 spans 12 amino acids.

This chain joins TRBV7-2 and TRBJ2-5; 10 bases agree with TRBD1. The DNA end lines up better with TRBJ2-4; the J call may be wrong. The CDR3 totals 15 residues. CDR1 is SGHTA, CDR2 FQGNSA, per germline. The CDR3 loop reads CASRPGTGVKNIQYF. The CDR3 nucleotides read TGTGCCAGCAGGCCCGGGACAGGGGTAAAAAACATTCAGTACTTC.

CDR3 region: CASSRKLAGEEETQYF. The CDR3 DNA reads TGCGCCAGCAGCAGAAAACTAGCGGGGGAGGAGGAGACCCAGTACTTC. The chain combines TRBV5-1 with TRBJ2-5; 11 bases are shared with TRBD2. V lost 4 bases to trimming and J lost 5 bases; unmatched junction nucleotides: 10. Germline V gene data show CDR1 as SGHRS and CDR2 as YFSETQ. The CDR3 spans 16 residues.

The chain carries TRBV28 and TRBJ2-7; 8 bases line up with TRBD1. The J segment lost 6 bases and the V segment lost 5 bases, leaving 9 bases of the junction unmatched. This CDR3 is built from 14 residues. From germline, CDR1 is MDHEN and CDR2 SYDVKM. The CDR3 region is CASSRPGTGSEQYF. CDR3 coding DNA: TGTGCCAGCAGTCGTCCCGGGACAGGTTCCGAGCAGTACTTC. The complete variable domain, with remaining parts taken from reference TRBV28 and TRBJ2-7, reads DVKVTQSSRYLVKRTGEKVFLECVQDMDHENMFWYRQDPGLGLRLIYFSYDVKMKEKGDIPEGYSVSREKKERFSLILESASTNQTSMYLCASSRPGTGSEQYFGPGTRLTVT.